The 5 T cell receptor beta chains below were found in one sample sequenced in a study of molecular identifiers for immune sequencing clone quantification. MiXCR, run by TCRdb on the PCR reads, gives a single entry per CDR3 protein. The data show about 640,000 distinct CDR3 sequences, with about 20% seen just once and around 0.86% held by the top ten. The sample consisted of naive CD8+ T cells from blood, with Jurkat cell RNA spiked in. Noted subset: FACS-sorted CD8+CD4-CCR7+CD45RA+ naive T cells. These receptors all stem from a human donor in good health. Some libraries in this study had Jurkat cell RNA spiked in.

This clonotype was seen many times. This chain uses TRBV4-3 with TRBJ2-3; 7 nucleotides line up with TRBD2. Trimming took 1 base from V and 5 from J; bases not matched to a gene: 9. Germline values: CDR1 LGHNA, CDR2 YSLEER. CDR3 length: 16 residues. Written as DNA, the CDR3 is TGCGCCAGCAGCCAAGCTGCGGCGGGAGTGGAAGATACGCAGTATTTT. It encodes CASSQAAAGVEDTQYF.

This sequence joins TRBV7-9 and TRBJ2-2; D unresolved. Looked up from germline, CDR1 is SEHNR and CDR2 is FQNEAQ (reference sequence). This CDR3 is 12 amino acids long. V was shortened by 11 bases and J by 3 bases, with 10 bases between the two germline ends. CDR3 protein: CAGQDYTGELFF. CDR3 bases: TGTGCCGGTCAGGATTACACCGGGGAGCTGTTTTTT.

The table lists this clonotype with many counts. The gene calls are TRBV3-1 and TRBJ2-7, with D unresolved. The CDR3 sequence is 13 residues long. V lost 4 bases and J 3 bases, leaving 10 bases between the germline ends. Per the germline V gene, CDR1 is LGHDT and CDR2 is YNNKEL (reference sequence). The CDR3, as DNA: TGTGCCAGCAGCCCTCGTTACGGCTACGAGCAGTACTTC. This gives the protein CASSPRYGYEQYF.

J is TRBJ2-1 and V is TRBV19, with TRBD1 as a possible D gene (6 bases). V gave up 5 bases and J gave up 3 bases, with 14 bases separating them. This CDR3 has 15 amino acids. CDR1 is LNHDA, CDR2 SQIVND, per germline (reference sequence). CDR3 nucleotides: TGTGCCAGTAGTTCGGACAGCTTAAGCTACAATGAGCAGTTCTTC. Translating gives CASSSDSLSYNEQFF.

This clonotype was recorded at least ten times. This chain links TRBV27 with TRBJ1-5; D remains ambiguous. There are 13 residues in the CDR3. The V and J ends lost 2 bases and 5 bases respectively, with 7 bases between them. The germline CDR1 and CDR2 sequences are MNHEY and SMNVEV (reference sequence). The CDR3 spells CASSLMPYQPQHF. DNA for the CDR3: TGTGCCAGCAGTTTAATGCCTTATCAGCCCCAGCATTTT.